This note documents a single T cell receptor beta chain sequence. Its antigen remains unidentified. The CDR3 has 13 residues. Germline V gene sequence: CDR1 MNHEY, CDR2 SMNVEV (reference sequence). V was clipped by 1 base and J by 6 bases, with 9 bases between them. This specimen belongs to a study of cytomegalovirus exposure and HLA in healthy donors. Sequencing used immunoSEQ multiplex PCR; TCRdb keeps in-frame clones, though not all of them. The sample lists 250,000 to 350,000 clones, 86% occurring once. Study results and limitations: The study put 150 to 200 TCR beta chains on its list as cytomegalovirus-associated.

While the first cohort had 700 or so subjects, the donors belonged to the separate validation cohort of roughly 130 subjects. The clonotype comes from a woman between 18 and 30 years old in good health and CMV-seronegative. This chain uses TRBV27 with TRBJ1-2; unclear D gene. The material sequenced was PBMCs. The CDR3 coding sequence is TGTGCCAGCAGTTTATTACCCGGGGATGGCTACACCTTC. Translating it yields CASSLLPGDGYTF.